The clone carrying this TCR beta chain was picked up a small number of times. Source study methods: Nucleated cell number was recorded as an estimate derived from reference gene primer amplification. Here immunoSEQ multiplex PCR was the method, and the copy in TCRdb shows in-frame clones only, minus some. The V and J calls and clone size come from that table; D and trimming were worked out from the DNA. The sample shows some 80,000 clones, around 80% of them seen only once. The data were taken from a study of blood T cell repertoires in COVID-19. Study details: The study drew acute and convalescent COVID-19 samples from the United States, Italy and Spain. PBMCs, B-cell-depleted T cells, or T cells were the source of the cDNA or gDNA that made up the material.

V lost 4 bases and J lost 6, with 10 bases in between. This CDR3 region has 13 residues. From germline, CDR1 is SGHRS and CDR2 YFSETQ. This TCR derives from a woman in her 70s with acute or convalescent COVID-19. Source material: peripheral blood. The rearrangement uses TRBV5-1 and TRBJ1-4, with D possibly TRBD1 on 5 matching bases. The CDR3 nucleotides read TGCGCCAGCAGCCGCGGGGCCGATGAAAAACTGTTTTTT. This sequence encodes CASSRGADEKLFF.